These 15 T cell receptor beta chains were all obtained from the same sample, sequenced in a study of blood T cell repertoires in COVID-19. The protocol was immunoSEQ multiplex PCR, while the TCRdb copy is restricted to in-frame clones and leaves out a portion. The table has 250,000 to 300,000 clones, 91% seen once. The source material was PBMCs or T cells enriched from blood (not recorded which). These receptors came from a human donor in a cohort exposed to, infected with or recovered from COVID-19 (not recorded which). The donor label of this sample is uncertain.

The chain links TRBV11-2 to TRBJ2-4; tentatively, D is TRBD2 (7 bases). The CDR3 has 19 residues. Trimming stripped 5 bases from V and 3 bases from J, with 26 bases between. Germline V gene data show CDR1 as SGHAT and CDR2 as FQNNGV. CDR3 residues: CASSRGAQSGARNKNIQYF. The CDR3 DNA reads TGTGCCAGCAGCCGGGGGGCCCAATCCGGGGCCCGGAACAAAAACATTCAGTACTTC.

The chain uses TRBV19 and TRBJ1-5, with TRBD1 identical over 8 bases. With V trimmed by 7 bases and J by 0 bases, 8 bases remained unmatched. The CDR3 has 16 residues. Germline CDR1 is LNHDA and CDR2 is SQIVND (reference sequence). CDR3 nucleotide sequence: TGTGCCAGTATGTACGCAGGGGGCAATAGCAATCAGCCCCAGCATTTT. It specifies CASMYAGGNSNQPQHF.

This clone appeared once. The J gene is TRBJ1-4, the V gene TRBV15; weak D call: TRBD1 (6 bases). V was pared by 5 bases and J by 11 bases, with 15 bases between. CDR3 length: 13 amino acids. The V gene's germline CDR1 is LNHNV and CDR2 YYDKDF (reference sequence). CDR3 sequence (DNA): TGTGCCACCAGCTCCGGACAGTTCGGTAAACTGTTTTTT. Amino acid sequence: CATSSGQFGKLFF. Full variable domain (missing parts from reference TRBV15 and TRBJ1-4): DAMVIQNPRYQVTQFGKPVTLSCSQTLNHNVMYWYQQKSSQAPKLLFHYYDKDFNNEADTPDNFQSRRPNTSFCFLDIRSPGLGDTAMYLCATSSGQFGKLFFGSGTQLSVL.

This rearrangement joins TRBV11-2 to TRBJ2-6, with D tentatively TRBD1 (5 bases). The ends were cut back, 4 bases at V and 1 base at J, with 20 bases in the middle. The CDR3 totals 19 residues. Germline values: CDR1 SGHAT, CDR2 FQNNGV. The CDR3 protein is CASSSVRASPISGANVLTF. The CDR3 DNA reads as TGTGCCAGCAGCTCAGTCAGGGCCTCACCGATTTCTGGGGCCAACGTCCTGACTTTC.

V usage is TRBV7-3 and J usage is TRBJ1-1; the D is unclear. The V end lost 7 bases, the J end lost 4 bases, and 10 bases lay between the germline ends. The CDR3 contains 12 residues. Germline CDR1 SGHTA, CDR2 FQGTGA. In nucleotides, the CDR3 is TGTGCCAGCACCCCACGGAGCACTGAAGCTTTCTTT. Protein: CASTPRSTEAFF.

CDR3 amino acids: CASSQGAGGPETQYF. As DNA, the CDR3 is TGCGCCAGCAGCCAAGGGGCGGGGGGGCCGGAGACCCAGTACTTC. This sequence joins TRBV4-3 and TRBJ2-5; 9 bases map to TRBD2. The CDR3 is 15 residues long. Germline loops: CDR1 LGHNA, CDR2 YSLEER. Germline trimming cut 1 base from V and 5 bases from J; bases unmatched to any gene: 5.

The CDR3 sequence: CASSSSGDRAEKLFF. DNA of the CDR3: TGCGCCAGCAGCTCCTCAGGGGACAGGGCCGAAAAACTGTTTTTT. The chain couples TRBV5-1 to TRBJ1-4; 9 nucleotides agree with TRBD1. In germline, CDR1 is SGHRS, CDR2 YFSETQ. V lost 3 bases to trimming and J lost 8 bases; unmatched junction nucleotides: 8. The CDR3 extends over 15 amino acids.

V gene TRBV3-1 (or the pseudogene TRBV3-2) combines with J gene TRBJ2-7; 9 nucleotides agree with TRBD1. CDR1 and CDR2 from the germline V gene are LGHDT and YNNKEL (reference sequence). The V and J ends lost 0 bases and 4 bases, in that order; junction bases with no gene match: 7. The CDR3 sequence is 16 residues long. The CDR3 protein is CASSQDVRTGVYEQYF. DNA of the CDR3: TGTGCCAGCAGCCAAGACGTTCGGACAGGGGTGTACGAGCAGTACTTC.

V and J are TRBV3-1 (or the pseudogene TRBV3-2) and TRBJ2-7, with 8 bases matching TRBD1. Germline trimming cut 3 bases from V and 4 bases from J; bases unmatched to any gene: 11. Germline CDR1 and CDR2: LGHDT and YNNKEL (reference sequence). The CDR3 runs to 16 residues. CDR3 residues: CASSHRPGTGDYEQYF. CDR3 sequence (DNA): TGTGCCAGCAGCCACAGGCCCGGGACAGGTGATTACGAGCAGTACTTC.

The V call is TRBV7-3, the J call TRBJ2-1; D is ambiguous. CDR3 length equals 14 residues. Germline V gene data show CDR1 as SGHTA and CDR2 as FQGTGA. Deletions cut 4 bases from V and 5 bases from J, with 12 bases between. The CDR3 DNA reads TGTGCCAGCAGCTCCACAGCCTTAGACAATGAGCAGTTCTTC. It yields the protein CASSSTALDNEQFF. The full variable domain, in which reference TRBV7-3 and TRBJ2-1 provide the parts outside the CDR3, is GAGVSQTPSNKVTEKGKYVELRCDPISGHTALYWYRQSLGQGPEFLIYFQGTGAADDSGLPNDRFFAVRPEGSVSTLKIQRTERGDSAVYLCASSSTALDNEQFFGPGTRLTVL.

A remark on this clone: The identical CDR3 is also encoded by other nucleotide sequences in the sample. J is TRBJ2-7 and V is TRBV7-3, with a weak D call TRBD1 (5 bases). V was pared by 6 bases and J by 3 bases, with 15 bases between. The CDR3 contains 14 residues. Germline assignment: CDR1 SGHTA and CDR2 FQGTGA. In DNA, the CDR3 is TGTGCCAGCAGTCGGACACTTCAGGGCTACGAGCAGTACTTC. Its translation is CASSRTLQGYEQYF.

This rearrangement joins TRBV6-1 to TRBJ2-7; D not resolved. Trimming stripped 4 bases from V and 0 bases from J, with 16 bases between. Germline CDR1 and CDR2: MNHNS and SASEGT. The CDR3 length is 16 residues. CDR3: CASSVIPGLGSYEQYF. The CDR3 DNA sequence: TGTGCCAGCAGTGTAATTCCGGGTTTGGGCTCCTACGAGCAGTACTTC.

The chain combines TRBV2 with TRBJ1-2; possible D gene TRBD1, 5 bases. The CDR3 totals 15 residues. Germline V gene data show CDR1 as SNHLY and CDR2 as FYNNEI. V was pared by 4 bases and J by 0 bases, with 12 bases between. CDR3 in DNA: TGTGCCAGCAGTGCCGGACCGACAGCTAACTATGGCTACACCTTC. Residues: CASSAGPTANYGYTF.

This rearrangement joins TRBV9 to TRBJ1-2, with 8 nucleotides matching TRBD1. Germline V gene lookup returns CDR1 SGDLS and CDR2 YYNGEE. The CDR3 is made up of 15 amino acids. The V segment lost 3 bases and the J segment 8 bases; nucleotides outside the gene matches: 12. The DNA for the CDR3 is TGTGCCAGCAGCGGACAGACAGGGGCGCTGAGGGGCTACACCTTC. It codes for CASSGQTGALRGYTF.

This chain connects TRBV10-3 to TRBJ1-2; TRBD1 might be the D (6 bases). CDR3 size: 15 residues. Germline CDR1 is ENHRY and CDR2 is SYGVKD. Trimming shortened V by 3 bases and J by 3 bases, and 14 bases separated the two germline ends. The CDR3 DNA reads TGTGCCATCAGTGACCACAGGGAGGGGGACTATGGCTACACCTTC. As protein: CAISDHREGDYGYTF.